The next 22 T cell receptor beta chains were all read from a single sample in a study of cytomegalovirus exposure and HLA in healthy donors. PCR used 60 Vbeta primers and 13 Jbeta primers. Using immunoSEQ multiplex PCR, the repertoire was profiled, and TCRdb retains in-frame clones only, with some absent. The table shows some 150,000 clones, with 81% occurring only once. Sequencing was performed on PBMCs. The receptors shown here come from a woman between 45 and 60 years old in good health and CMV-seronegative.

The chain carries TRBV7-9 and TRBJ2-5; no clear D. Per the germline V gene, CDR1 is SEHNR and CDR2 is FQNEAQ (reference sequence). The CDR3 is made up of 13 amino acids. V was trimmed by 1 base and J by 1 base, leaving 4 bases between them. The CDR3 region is CASSLVLQETQYF. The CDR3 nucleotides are TGTGCCAGCAGCTTAGTCCTCCAAGAGACCCAGTACTTC.

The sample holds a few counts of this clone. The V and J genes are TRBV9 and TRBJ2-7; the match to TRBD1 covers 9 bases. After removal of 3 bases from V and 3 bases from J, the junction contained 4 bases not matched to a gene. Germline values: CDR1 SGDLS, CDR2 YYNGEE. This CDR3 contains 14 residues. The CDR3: CASSGRDRVYEQYF. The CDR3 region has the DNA TGTGCCAGCAGCGGCCGGGACAGGGTCTACGAGCAGTACTTC.

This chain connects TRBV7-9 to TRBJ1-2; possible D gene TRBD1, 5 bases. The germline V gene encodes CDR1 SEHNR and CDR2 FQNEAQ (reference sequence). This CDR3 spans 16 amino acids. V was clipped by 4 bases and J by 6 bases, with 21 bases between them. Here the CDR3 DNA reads TGTGCCAGCAGCTCCCGGTGGGGGGGACCTGGGGATGGCTACACCTTC. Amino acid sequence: CASSSRWGGPGDGYTF.

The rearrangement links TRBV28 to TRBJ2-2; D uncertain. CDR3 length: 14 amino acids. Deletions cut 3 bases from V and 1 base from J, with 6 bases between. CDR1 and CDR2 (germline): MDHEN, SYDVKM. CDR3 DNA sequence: TGTGCCAGCAGTTTTCAGATGAACACCGGGGAGCTGTTTTTT. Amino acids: CASSFQMNTGELFF.

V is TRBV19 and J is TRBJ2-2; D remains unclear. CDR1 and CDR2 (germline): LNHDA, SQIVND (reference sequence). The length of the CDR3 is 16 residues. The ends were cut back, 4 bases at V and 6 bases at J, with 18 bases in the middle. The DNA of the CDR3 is TGTGCCAGTAGTACTTCTAGAAAGGTCTCTGCCGGGGAGCTGTTTTTT. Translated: CASSTSRKVSAGELFF.

Here the CDR3 reads CASLQASDSYEQYF. As DNA, the CDR3 is TGCGCCAGCCTCCAGGCTAGCGACTCCTACGAGCAGTACTTC. This chain links TRBV23-1 with TRBJ2-7; D is possibly TRBD2 (6 bases). TRBV23-1 is reported as an ORF; its role is uncertain. Between the trimmed V and J ends, which lost 8 bases and 0 bases, there was a span of 14 bases. The CDR3 extends over 14 amino acids.

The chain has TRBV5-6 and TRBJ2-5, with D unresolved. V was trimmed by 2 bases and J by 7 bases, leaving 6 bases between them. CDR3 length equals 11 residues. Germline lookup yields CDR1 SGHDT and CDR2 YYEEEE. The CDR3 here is CASSFRGTQYF. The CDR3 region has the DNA TGTGCCAGCAGCTTTCGAGGGACCCAGTACTTC.

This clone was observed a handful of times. CDR3 in amino acids: CASSLVGRGRSGANVLTF. The CDR3 coding sequence is TGTGCCAGCAGCTTGGTAGGCAGGGGGAGATCTGGGGCCAACGTCCTGACTTTC. The chain has TRBV5-6 and TRBJ2-6, with TRBD1 identical over 7 bases. The CDR3 loop spans 18 amino acids. The ends lost 0 bases at V and 1 base at J; junction bases unmatched: 7. Germline CDR1 is SGHDT and CDR2 is YYEEEE.

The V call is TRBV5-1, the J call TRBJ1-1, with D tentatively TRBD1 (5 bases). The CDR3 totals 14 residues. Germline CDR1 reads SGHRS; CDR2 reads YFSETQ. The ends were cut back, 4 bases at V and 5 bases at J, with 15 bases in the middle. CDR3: CASSGQGSKTEAFF. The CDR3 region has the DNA TGCGCCAGCAGCGGGCAGGGATCGAAGACTGAAGCTTTCTTT.

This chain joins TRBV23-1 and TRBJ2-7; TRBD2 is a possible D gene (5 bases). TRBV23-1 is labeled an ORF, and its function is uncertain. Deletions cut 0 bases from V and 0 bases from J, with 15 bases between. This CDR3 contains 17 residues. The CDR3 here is CASSQSELGRSSYEQYF. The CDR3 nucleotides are TGCGCCAGCAGTCAATCCGAGTTAGGGAGAAGCTCCTACGAGCAGTACTTC.

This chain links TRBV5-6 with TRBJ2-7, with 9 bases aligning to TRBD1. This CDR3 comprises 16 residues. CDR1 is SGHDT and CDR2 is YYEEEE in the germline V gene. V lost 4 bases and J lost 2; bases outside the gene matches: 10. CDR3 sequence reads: CASSTAGQGFPYEQYF. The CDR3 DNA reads TGTGCCAGCAGCACGGCGGGACAGGGTTTCCCCTACGAGCAGTACTTC.

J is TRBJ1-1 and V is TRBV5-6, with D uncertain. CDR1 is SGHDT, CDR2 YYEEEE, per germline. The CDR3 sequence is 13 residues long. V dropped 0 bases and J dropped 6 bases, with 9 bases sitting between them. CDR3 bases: TGTGCCAGCAGCTTGGTTGGAGACCCTGAAGCTTTCTTT. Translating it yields CASSLVGDPEAFF.

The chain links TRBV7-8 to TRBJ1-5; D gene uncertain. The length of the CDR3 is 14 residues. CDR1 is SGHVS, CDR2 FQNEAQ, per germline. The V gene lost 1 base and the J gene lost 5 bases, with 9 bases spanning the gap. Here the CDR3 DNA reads TGTGCCAGCAGCTTAGGGAGGGCTGATCAGCCCCAGCATTTT. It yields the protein CASSLGRADQPQHF.

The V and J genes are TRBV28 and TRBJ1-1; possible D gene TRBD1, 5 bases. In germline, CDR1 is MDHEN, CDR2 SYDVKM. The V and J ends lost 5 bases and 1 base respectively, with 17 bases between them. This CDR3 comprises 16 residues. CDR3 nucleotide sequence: TGTGCCAGCAGTCCCCCCGGGGGGGTGGGGAACACTGAAGCTTTCTTT. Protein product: CASSPPGGVGNTEAFF.

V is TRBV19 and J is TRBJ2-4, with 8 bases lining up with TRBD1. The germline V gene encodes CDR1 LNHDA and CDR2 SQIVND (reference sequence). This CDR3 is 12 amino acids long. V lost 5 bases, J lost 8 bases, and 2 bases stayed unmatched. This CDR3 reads CASSYRGDIQYF. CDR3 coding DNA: TGTGCCAGTAGTTACAGGGGGGACATTCAGTACTTC.

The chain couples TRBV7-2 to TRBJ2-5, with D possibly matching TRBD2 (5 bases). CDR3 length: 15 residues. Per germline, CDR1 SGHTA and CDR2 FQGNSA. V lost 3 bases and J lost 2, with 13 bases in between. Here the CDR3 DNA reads TGTGCCAGCAGCTTGATCGCACAGCGGCAAGAGACCCAGTACTTC. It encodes CASSLIAQRQETQYF.

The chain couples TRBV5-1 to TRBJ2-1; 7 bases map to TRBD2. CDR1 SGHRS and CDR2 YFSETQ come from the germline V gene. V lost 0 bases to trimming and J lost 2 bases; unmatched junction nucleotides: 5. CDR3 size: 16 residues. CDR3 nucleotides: TGCGCCAGCAGCTTGGACCCTAGCGGAGCCTACAATGAGCAGTTCTTC. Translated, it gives CASSLDPSGAYNEQFF.

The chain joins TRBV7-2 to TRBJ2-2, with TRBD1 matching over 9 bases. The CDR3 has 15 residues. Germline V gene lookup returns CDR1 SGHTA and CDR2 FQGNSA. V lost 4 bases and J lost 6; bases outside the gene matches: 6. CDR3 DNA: TGTGCCAGCAGCTCATTACAGGGGGCGTCCGGGGAGCTGTTTTTT. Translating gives CASSSLQGASGELFF. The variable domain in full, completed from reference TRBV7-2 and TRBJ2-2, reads GAGVSQSPSNKVTEKGKDVELRCDPISGHTALYWYRQSLGQGLEFLIYFQGNSAPDKSGLPSDRFSAERTGGSVSTLTIQRTQQEDSAVYLCASSSLQGASGELFFGEGSRLTVL.

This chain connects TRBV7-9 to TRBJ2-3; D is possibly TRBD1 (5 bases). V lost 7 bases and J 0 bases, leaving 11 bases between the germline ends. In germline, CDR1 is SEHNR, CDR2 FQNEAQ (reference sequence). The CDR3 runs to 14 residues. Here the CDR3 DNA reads TGTGCCAGCAAGAAGACAGCTAGCACAGATACGCAGTATTTT. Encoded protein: CASKKTASTDTQYF.

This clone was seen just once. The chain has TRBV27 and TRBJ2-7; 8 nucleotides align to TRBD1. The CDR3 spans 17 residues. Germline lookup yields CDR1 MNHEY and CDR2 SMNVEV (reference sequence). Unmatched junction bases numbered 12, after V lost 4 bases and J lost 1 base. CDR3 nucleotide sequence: TGTGCCAGCAGTTCCACACCGACAGGGGCGCCATCCTACGAGCAGTACTTC. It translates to CASSSTPTGAPSYEQYF.

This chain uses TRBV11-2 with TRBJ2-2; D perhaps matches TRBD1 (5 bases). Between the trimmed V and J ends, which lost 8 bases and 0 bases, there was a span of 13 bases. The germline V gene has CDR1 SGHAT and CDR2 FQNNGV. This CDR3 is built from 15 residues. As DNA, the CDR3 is TGTGCCAGCTACAAAGGGGCGGCGAACACCGGGGAGCTGTTTTTT. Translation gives CASYKGAANTGELFF.

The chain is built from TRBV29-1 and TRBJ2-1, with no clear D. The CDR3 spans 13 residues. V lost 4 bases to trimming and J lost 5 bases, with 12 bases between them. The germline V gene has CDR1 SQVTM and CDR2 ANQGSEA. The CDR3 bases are TGCAGCGTTGGGCTAGTAAACCACAATGAGCAGTTCTTC. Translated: CSVGLVNHNEQFF.